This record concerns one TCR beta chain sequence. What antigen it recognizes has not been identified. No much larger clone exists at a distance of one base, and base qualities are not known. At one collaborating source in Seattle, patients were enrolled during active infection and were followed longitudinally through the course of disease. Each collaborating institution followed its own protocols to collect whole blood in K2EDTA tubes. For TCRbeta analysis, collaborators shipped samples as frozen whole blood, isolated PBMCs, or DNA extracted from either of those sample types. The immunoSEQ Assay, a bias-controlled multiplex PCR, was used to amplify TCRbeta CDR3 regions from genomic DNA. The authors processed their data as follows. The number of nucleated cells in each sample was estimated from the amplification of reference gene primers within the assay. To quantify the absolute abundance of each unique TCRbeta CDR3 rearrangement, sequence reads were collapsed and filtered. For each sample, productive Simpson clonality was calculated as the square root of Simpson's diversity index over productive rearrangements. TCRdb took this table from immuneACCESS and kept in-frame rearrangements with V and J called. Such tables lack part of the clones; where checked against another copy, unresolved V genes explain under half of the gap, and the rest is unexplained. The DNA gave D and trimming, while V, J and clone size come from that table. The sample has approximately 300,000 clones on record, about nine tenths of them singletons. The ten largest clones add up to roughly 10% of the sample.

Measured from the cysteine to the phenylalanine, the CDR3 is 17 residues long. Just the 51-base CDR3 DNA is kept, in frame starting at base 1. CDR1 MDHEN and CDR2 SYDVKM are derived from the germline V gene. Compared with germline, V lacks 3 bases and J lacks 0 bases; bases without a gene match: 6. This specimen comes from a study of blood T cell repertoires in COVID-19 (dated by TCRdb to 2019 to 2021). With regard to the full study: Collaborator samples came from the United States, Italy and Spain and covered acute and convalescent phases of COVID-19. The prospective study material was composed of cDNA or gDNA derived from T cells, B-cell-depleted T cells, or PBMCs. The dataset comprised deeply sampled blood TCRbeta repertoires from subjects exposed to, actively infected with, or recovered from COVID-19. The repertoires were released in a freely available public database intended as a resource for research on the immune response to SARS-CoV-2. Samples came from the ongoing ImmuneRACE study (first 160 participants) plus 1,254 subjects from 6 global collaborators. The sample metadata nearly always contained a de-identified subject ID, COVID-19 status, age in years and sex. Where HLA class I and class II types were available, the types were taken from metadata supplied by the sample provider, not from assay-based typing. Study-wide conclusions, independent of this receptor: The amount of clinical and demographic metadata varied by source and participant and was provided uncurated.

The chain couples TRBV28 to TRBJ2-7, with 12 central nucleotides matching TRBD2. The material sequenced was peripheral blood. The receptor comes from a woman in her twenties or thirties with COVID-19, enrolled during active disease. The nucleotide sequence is TGTGCCAGCAGTTTGGCTAGCGGGAGGGTTAGCTCCTACGAGCAGTACTTC. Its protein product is CASSLASGRVSSYEQYF. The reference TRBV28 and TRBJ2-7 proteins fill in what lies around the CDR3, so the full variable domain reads DVKVTQSSRYLVKRTGEKVFLECVQDMDHENMFWYRQDPGLGLRLIYFSYDVKMKEKGDIPEGYSVSREKKERFSLILESASTNQTSMYLCASSLASGRVSSYEQYFGPGTRLTVT.